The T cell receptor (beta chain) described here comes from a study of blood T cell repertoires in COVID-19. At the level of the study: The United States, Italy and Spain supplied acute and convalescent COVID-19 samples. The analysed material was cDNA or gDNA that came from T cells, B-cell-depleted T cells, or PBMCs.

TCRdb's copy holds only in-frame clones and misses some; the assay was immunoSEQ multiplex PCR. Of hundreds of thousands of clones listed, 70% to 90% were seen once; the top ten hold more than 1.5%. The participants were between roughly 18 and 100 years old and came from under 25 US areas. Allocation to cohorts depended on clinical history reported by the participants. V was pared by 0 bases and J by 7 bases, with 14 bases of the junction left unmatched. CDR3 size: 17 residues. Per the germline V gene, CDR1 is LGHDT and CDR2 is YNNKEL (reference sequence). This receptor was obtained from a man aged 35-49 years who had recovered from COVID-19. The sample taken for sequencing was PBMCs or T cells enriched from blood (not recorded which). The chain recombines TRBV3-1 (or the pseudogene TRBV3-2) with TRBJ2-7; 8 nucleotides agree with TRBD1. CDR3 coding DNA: TGTGCCAGCAGCCAAGAGGCACCGGGACAGGAGGAGAGGGAGCAGTACTTC. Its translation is CASSQEAPGQEEREQYF.